This TCR beta chain is drawn from a study of vaccination and CD4 T cells after COVID-19. Across the whole study: At a median 72 days (range 14 to 241) after dose two, post-vaccine samples were obtained. Control cultures were given a CEFX pool, an HIV-1 Nef pool, or no peptide.

Notes on this clonotype: As yet, its antigen is unknown.

At the Johns Hopkins FTIC core, DNA taken from cultured CD4+ T cells was sequenced by way of the Oncomine TCR Beta short-read assay. Genomic DNA was isolated from cultured CD4+ T cells. TCRdb independently ran MiXCR on the PCR reads; one entry per CDR3 protein. Among some 17,000 distinct CDR3 sequences listed, roughly 45% were seen once. Indicated treatment: 10-day PBMC culture with coronavirus spike peptide pools or control peptides (ViraFEST assay). Under the ViraFEST approach, antigen-specific T cells were expanded with peptide pools and TCRs subsequently sequenced. Trimming pared 4 bases from V and 7 bases from J, leaving 20 bases between. Germline V gene data show CDR1 as LNHDA and CDR2 as SQIVND (reference sequence). The length of the CDR3 is 15 residues.

Sequencing used CD4+ T cells from blood, cultured in vitro, obtained after SARS-CoV-2 vaccination. The chain links TRBV19 to TRBJ2-7, with a possible D match to TRBD2 (6 bases). The clonotype comes from a human donor who had recovered from COVID-19. CDR3 loop: CASSTWTHTEGEQYF. The CDR3 bases are TGTGCCAGTAGTACCTGGACACACACGGAGGGAGAGCAGTACTTC.